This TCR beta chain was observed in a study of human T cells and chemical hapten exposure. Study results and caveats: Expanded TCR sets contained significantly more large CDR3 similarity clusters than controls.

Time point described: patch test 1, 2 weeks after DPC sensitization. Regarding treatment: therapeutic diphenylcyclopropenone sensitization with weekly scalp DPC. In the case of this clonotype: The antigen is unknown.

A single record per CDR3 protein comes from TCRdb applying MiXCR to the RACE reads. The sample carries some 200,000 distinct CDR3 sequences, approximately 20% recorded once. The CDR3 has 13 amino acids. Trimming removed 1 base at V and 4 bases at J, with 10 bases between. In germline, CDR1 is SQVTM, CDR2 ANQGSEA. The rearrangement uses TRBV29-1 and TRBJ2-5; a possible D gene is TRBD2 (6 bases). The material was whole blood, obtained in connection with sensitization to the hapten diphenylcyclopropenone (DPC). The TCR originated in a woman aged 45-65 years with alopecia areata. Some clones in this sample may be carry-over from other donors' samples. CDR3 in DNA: TGCAGCGTTGAAGTGGCGGGGCCAGAGACCCAGTACTTC. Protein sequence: CSVEVAGPETQYF.